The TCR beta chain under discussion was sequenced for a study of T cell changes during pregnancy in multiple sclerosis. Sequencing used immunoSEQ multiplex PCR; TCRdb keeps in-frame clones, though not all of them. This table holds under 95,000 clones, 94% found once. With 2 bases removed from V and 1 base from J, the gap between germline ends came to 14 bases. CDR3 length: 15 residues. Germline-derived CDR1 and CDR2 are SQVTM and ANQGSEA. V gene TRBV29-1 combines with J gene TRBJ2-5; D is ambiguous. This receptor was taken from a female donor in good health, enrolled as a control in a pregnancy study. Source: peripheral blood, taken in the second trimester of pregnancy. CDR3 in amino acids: CSVEMSWALQETQYF. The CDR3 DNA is TGCAGCGTTGAAATGTCTTGGGCACTCCAAGAGACCCAGTACTTC.